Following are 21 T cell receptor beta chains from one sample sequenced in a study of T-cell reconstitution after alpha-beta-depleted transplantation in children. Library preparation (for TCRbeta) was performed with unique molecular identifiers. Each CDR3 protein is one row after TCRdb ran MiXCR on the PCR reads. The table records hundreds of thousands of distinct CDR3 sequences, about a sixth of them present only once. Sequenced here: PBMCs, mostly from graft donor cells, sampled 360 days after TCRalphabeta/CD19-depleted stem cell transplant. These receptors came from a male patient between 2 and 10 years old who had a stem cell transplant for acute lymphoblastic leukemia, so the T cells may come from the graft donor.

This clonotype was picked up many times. CDR3 in amino acids: CSARDGGWSNQPQHF. The CDR3 DNA reads TGCAGTGCTAGAGATGGGGGATGGAGCAATCAGCCCCAGCATTTT. The rearrangement uses TRBV20-1 and TRBJ1-5, with TRBD1 as a possible D gene (5 bases). In germline, CDR1 is DFQATT, CDR2 SNEGSKA (reference sequence). Trimming pared 0 bases from V and 1 base from J, leaving 10 bases between. This CDR3 is 15 amino acids long.

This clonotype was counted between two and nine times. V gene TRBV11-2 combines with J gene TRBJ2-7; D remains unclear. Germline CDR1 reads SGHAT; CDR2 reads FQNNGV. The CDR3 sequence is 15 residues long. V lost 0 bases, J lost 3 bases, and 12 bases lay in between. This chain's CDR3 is CASSLEFAGGYEQYF. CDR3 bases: TGTGCCAGCAGCTTAGAGTTTGCAGGCGGCTACGAGCAGTACTTC.

The DNA of the CDR3 is TGCGCCAGCGAAACGCTAGCGGGGGCCGAGCAGTACTTC. The encoded protein is CASETLAGAEQYF. The chain joins TRBV10-2 to TRBJ2-7; 10 nucleotides align to TRBD2. J gave up 6 bases and V 8 bases, and 7 bases lay outside the gene matches. CDR3 length: 13 residues. From germline, CDR1 is WSHSY and CDR2 SAAADI.

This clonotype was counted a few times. The CDR3 reads CASVSGRVLSYNEQFF. Here the CDR3 DNA reads TGTGCCAGCGTAAGCGGGAGGGTTCTCTCCTACAATGAGCAGTTCTTC. The chain uses TRBV6-1 and TRBJ2-1; 10 nucleotides agree with TRBD2. Germline lookup yields CDR1 MNHNS and CDR2 SASEGT. The J segment lost 0 bases and the V segment lost 8 bases, leaving 7 bases of the junction unmatched. The CDR3 runs 16 residues.

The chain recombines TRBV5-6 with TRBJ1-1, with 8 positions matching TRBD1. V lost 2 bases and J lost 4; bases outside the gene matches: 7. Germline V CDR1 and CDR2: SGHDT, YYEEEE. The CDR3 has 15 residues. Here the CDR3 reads CASSFASRGRTEAFF. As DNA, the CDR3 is TGTGCCAGCAGCTTCGCTAGCAGGGGGCGCACTGAAGCTTTCTTT.

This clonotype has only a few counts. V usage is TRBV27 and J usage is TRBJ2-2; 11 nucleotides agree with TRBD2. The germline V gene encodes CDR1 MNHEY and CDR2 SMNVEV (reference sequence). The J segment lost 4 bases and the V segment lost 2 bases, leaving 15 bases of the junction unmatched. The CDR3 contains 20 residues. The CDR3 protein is CASSLGHPGLAALVTGELFF. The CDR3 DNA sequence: TGTGCCAGCAGTTTAGGGCACCCGGGACTAGCGGCTTTGGTCACCGGGGAGCTGTTTTTT.

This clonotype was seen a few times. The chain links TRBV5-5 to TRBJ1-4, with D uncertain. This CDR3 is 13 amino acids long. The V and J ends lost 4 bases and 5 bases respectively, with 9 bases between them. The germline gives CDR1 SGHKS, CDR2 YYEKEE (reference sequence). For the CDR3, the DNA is TGTGCCAGCAGCCCCCCTCCGAATGAAAAACTGTTTTTT. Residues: CASSPPPNEKLFF.

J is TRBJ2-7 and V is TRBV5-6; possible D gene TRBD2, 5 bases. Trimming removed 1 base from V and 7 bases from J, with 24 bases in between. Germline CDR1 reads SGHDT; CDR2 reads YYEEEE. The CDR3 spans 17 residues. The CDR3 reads CASSLPLVLGGVGEQYF. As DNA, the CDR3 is TGTGCCAGCAGCTTGCCCCTCGTACTAGGCGGAGTGGGGGAGCAGTACTTC.

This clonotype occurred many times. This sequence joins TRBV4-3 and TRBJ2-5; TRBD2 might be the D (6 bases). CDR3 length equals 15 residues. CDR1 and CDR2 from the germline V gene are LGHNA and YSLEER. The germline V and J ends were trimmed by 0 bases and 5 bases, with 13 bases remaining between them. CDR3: CASSQDSAGRETQYF. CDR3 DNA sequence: TGCGCCAGCAGCCAAGATTCGGCAGGGAGGGAGACCCAGTACTTC.

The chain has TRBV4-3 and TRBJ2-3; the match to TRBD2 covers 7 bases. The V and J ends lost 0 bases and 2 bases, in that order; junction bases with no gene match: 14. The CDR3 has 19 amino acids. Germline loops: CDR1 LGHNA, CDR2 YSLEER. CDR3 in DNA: TGCGCCAGCAGCCAAGATCCCCGGGGAGGGTTGCGGCACACAGATACGCAGTATTTT. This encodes CASSQDPRGGLRHTDTQYF.

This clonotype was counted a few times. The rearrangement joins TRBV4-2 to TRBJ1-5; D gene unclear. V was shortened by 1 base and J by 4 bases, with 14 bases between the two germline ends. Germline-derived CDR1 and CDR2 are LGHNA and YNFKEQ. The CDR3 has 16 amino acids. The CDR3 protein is CASSQVLASPNQPQHF. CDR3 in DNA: TGTGCCAGCAGCCAAGTTTTGGCCAGCCCTAATCAGCCCCAGCATTTT.

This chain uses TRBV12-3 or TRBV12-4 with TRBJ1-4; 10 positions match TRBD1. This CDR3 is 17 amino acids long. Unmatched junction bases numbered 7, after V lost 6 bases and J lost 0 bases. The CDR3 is CASSPDRGKATNEKLFF. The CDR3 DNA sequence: TGTGCCAGCAGCCCGGACAGGGGGAAAGCAACTAATGAAAAACTGTTTTTT.

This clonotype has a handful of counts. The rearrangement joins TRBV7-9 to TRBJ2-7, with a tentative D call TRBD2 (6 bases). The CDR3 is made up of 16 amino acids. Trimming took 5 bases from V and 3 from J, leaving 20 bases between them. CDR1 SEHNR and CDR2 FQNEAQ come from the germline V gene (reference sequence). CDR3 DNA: TGTGCCAGCAGCCCTATTCGGGAGACCTGGGACTACGAGCAGTACTTC. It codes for CASSPIRETWDYEQYF. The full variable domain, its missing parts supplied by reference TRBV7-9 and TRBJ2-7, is DTGVSQNPRHKITKRGQNVTFRCDPISEHNRLYWYRQTLGQGPEFLTYFQNEAQLEKSRLLSDRFSAERPKGSFSTLEIQRTEQGDSAMYLCASSPIRETWDYEQYFGPGTRLTVT.

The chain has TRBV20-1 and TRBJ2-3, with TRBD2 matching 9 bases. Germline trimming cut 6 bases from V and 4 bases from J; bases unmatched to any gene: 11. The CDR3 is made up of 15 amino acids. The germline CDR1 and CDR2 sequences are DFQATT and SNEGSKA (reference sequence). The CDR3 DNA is TGCAGTGCCCCCTGGGGACTAGCTATACCAGATACGCAGTATTTT. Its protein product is CSAPWGLAIPDTQYF.

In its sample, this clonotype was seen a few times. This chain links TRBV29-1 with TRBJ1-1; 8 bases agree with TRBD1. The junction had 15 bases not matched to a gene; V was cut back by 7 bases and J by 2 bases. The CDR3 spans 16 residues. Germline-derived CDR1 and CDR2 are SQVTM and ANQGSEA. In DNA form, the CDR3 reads TGCAGCGCCGGGAGACTGGACAGGGAGGGAAACACTGAAGCTTTCTTT. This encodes CSAGRLDREGNTEAFF.

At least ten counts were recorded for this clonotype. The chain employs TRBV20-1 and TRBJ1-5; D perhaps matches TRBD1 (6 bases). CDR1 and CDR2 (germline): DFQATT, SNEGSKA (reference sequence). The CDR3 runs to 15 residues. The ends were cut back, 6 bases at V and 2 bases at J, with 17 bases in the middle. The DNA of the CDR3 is TGCAGTGCCACGACCCCCGGGGGGCGCAATCAGCCCCAGCATTTT. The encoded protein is CSATTPGGRNQPQHF.

Here the CDR3 DNA reads TGTGCCAGCAGGGCTACAGGGGGCCGGGGGAACACTGAAGCTTTCTTT. Amino acids: CASRATGGRGNTEAFF. The chain has TRBV12-3 or TRBV12-4 and TRBJ1-1; 9 nucleotides agree with TRBD1. Trimming took 6 bases from V and 1 from J; bases not matched to a gene: 9. The CDR3 sequence is 16 residues long.

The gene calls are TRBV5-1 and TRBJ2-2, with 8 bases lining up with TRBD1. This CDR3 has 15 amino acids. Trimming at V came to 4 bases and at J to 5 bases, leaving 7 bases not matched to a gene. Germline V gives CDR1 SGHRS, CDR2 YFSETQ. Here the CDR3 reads CASSQGAVRTGELFF. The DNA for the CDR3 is TGCGCCAGCAGCCAGGGGGCTGTGAGGACCGGGGAGCTGTTTTTT.

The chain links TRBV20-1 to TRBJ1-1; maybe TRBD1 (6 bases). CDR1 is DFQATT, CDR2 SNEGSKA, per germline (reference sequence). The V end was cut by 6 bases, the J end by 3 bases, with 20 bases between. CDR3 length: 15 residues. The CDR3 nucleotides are TGCAGTGCCGGGCGTGGGGTCTCAGGGGACACTGAAGCTTTCTTT. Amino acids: CSAGRGVSGDTEAFF.

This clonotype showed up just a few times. CDR3 amino acids: CSASLGVSNQPQHF. The CDR3 DNA follows: TGCAGTGCTTCCCTGGGGGTTAGCAATCAGCCCCAGCATTTT. The genes are TRBV20-1 and TRBJ1-5; D is perhaps TRBD1 (5 bases). Germline-derived CDR1 and CDR2 are DFQATT and SNEGSKA (reference sequence). The CDR3 runs 14 residues. The V end was cut by 5 bases, the J end by 0 bases, with 11 bases between.

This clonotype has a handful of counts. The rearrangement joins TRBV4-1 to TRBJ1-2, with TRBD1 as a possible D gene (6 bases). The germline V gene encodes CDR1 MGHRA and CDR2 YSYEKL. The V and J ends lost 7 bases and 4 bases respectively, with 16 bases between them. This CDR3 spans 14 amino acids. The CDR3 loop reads CASTGTPFLYGYTF. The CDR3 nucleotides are TGCGCCAGCACCGGGACACCCTTCCTCTATGGCTACACCTTC.